Below are 10 T cell receptor beta chains sequenced from a single sample in a study of cytotoxic CD8 clonotypes in ibrutinib-treated CLL. The table came from immunoSEQ multiplex PCR; TCRdb's copy has only in-frame clones and leaves some out. The table records roughly 300,000 clones, about 72% of them present only once. The specimen was PBMCs, collected at disease progression, from a patient treated with ibrutinib. All receptors come from a human donor with chronic lymphocytic leukemia.

The chain uses TRBV5-8 and TRBJ1-5, with unresolved D. The V and J ends lost 4 bases and 5 bases respectively, with 13 bases between them. From germline, CDR1 is SGHTS and CDR2 YDEGEE. The CDR3 is 14 residues long. The CDR3 DNA follows: TGTGCCAGCAGCCTGAGCCAGGTTTATCAGCCCCAGCATTTT. It encodes CASSLSQVYQPQHF.

Concerning this clone itself: Additional DNA sequences in this sample encode the identical CDR3. The rearrangement joins TRBV7-3 to TRBJ2-2; the D is unclear. Germline V gene sequence: CDR1 SGHTA, CDR2 FQGTGA. V was trimmed by 2 bases and J by 6 bases, leaving 7 bases between them. The CDR3 extends over 13 amino acids. CDR3: CASSLDRSGELFF. CDR3 bases: TGTGCCAGCAGCTTAGATAGGTCCGGGGAGCTGTTTTTT. Full variable domain (outside the CDR3, taken from reference TRBV7-3 and TRBJ2-2): GAGVSQTPSNKVTEKGKYVELRCDPISGHTALYWYRQSLGQGPEFLIYFQGTGAADDSGLPNDRFFAVRPEGSVSTLKIQRTERGDSAVYLCASSLDRSGELFFGEGSRLTVL.

CDR3 in DNA: TGTGCCAGCAGCTTAGGACTAGCTACCGGGGCCCAGTACTTC. This codes for CASSLGLATGAQYF. The chain employs TRBV7-9 and TRBJ2-5; 7 nucleotides match TRBD2. The CDR3 loop spans 14 amino acids. CDR1 is SEHNR, CDR2 FQNEAQ, per germline (reference sequence). Trimming at V came to 1 base and at J to 9 bases, leaving 8 bases not matched to a gene.

This clone was counted once. The chain carries TRBV15 and TRBJ2-2; 9 bases fit TRBD2. CDR3 length equals 17 residues. Germline CDR1 reads LNHNV; CDR2 reads YYDKDF (reference sequence). V shed 0 bases and J 7 bases; nucleotides not matched to a gene: 9. DNA for the CDR3: TGTGCCACCAGCAGAGATCGTAGCGGGAGAGACCTCGGGGAGCTGTTTTTT. It yields the protein CATSRDRSGRDLGELFF.

This CDR3 is CASSLGLFRRVKTQYF. DNA of the CDR3: TGTGCCAGCAGCTTAGGCCTATTTCGGAGGGTGAAGACCCAGTACTTC. The V call is TRBV11-2, the J call TRBJ2-5, with TRBD2 as a possible D gene (6 bases). From germline, CDR1 is SGHAT and CDR2 FQNNGV. Trimming stripped 1 base from V and 6 bases from J, with 18 bases between. The CDR3 is 16 residues long.

This clone was seen a handful of times. The rearrangement uses TRBV5-6 and TRBJ1-6, with D uncertain. Germline CDR1 reads SGHDT; CDR2 reads YYEEEE. CDR3 length: 13 residues. V was cut by 4 bases and J by 10 bases, with 12 bases left in between. CDR3 sequence reads: CASSTEGHSPLHF. DNA for the CDR3: TGTGCCAGCAGCACGGAAGGGCACTCACCCCTCCACTTT.

This chain uses TRBV5-1 with TRBJ2-7; TRBD1 agrees at 7 bases. The CDR3 spans 16 residues. Germline CDR1 is SGHRS and CDR2 is YFSETQ. The V segment lost 1 base and the J segment 2 bases; nucleotides outside the gene matches: 9. CDR3 loop: CASSLSWDSVTYEQYF. The CDR3 DNA follows: TGCGCCAGCAGCTTGTCCTGGGACAGCGTTACCTACGAGCAGTACTTC.

This clone showed up just a few times. The chain combines TRBV2 with TRBJ2-7, with TRBD2 as a possible D gene (5 bases). Per germline, CDR1 SNHLY and CDR2 FYNNEI. CDR3 length: 12 residues. V lost 5 bases and J lost 2, with 7 bases in between. CDR3 coding DNA: TGTGCCAGCAGTTCCGGGACCTACGAGCAGTACTTC. Translating gives CASSSGTYEQYF.

The chain combines TRBV4-1 with TRBJ2-7; TRBD1 agrees at 8 bases. Trimming removed 0 bases from V and 7 bases from J; junction bases left unmatched: 17. Germline V CDR1 and CDR2: MGHRA, YSYEKL. This CDR3 has 18 amino acids. The CDR3 here is CASSQDPTRTGPSGEQYF. CDR3 DNA: TGCGCCAGCAGCCAAGACCCTACTAGGACAGGGCCTTCGGGTGAGCAGTACTTC.

The chain combines TRBV19 with TRBJ2-7, with TRBD2 matching over 10 bases. The CDR3 extends over 17 amino acids. V gave up 0 bases and J gave up 3 bases; unmatched junction bases: 8. The germline V gene has CDR1 LNHDA and CDR2 SQIVND (reference sequence). CDR3 sequence reads: CASSIDRLAGEHYEQYF. The CDR3, as DNA: TGTGCCAGTAGTATAGATCGGCTAGCGGGGGAACACTACGAGCAGTACTTC.